Below, one T cell receptor (beta chain) is given with its context. What it binds is not known. This sample was included in a study of T cells in Graves' hyperthyroidism and ophthalmopathy. General observations from the study: The model made its ophthalmopathy prediction, and onset followed a median approximately 7 months later.

Unmatched junction bases numbered 3, after V lost 1 base and J lost 6 bases. Per the germline V gene, CDR1 is SGHTA and CDR2 is FQGNSA. The CDR3 totals 14 residues. Amplified TCR beta CDR3 regions came from RNA transcripts. Carried out on the TCR CDR3, a first-round RT-PCR used the HTBI primer set. Each CDR3 protein gets one entry after TCRdb re-called the multiplex PCR reads with MiXCR. Seen here are hundreds of thousands of distinct CDR3 sequences, roughly 15% observed once, and the top ten hold less than 35%. Diagnostic assessment was based on clinical symptoms, serum thyroxine and TRAb, thyroid ultrasound and orbital computed tomography.

The chain employs TRBV7-2 and TRBJ2-1; 7 positions agree with TRBD2. Input material: blood. The TCR comes from a woman between 18 and 29 years old with Graves' ophthalmopathy. CDR3 in DNA: TGTGCCAGCAGCTTAGGACTAGCTAGCAATGAGCAGTTCTTC. It yields the protein CASSLGLASNEQFF.